The 11 T cell receptor beta chains listed next were all sequenced from one sample in a study of blood T cell repertoires in COVID-19. TCRdb keeps only in-frame clones here, not all; method: immunoSEQ multiplex PCR. The sample holds tens of thousands of clones, roughly 85% seen once. The sample comprised peripheral blood. These receptors originate from a human donor in a cohort sampled during active COVID-19.

V usage is TRBV24-1 and J usage is TRBJ1-4, with 7 bases fitting TRBD1. Trimming removed 4 bases from V and 4 bases from J; junction bases left unmatched: 8. This CDR3 has 16 residues. Germline assignment: CDR1 KGHDR and CDR2 SFDVKD. The CDR3 sequence is CATSDSGTENNEKLFF. CDR3 nucleotide sequence: TGTGCCACCAGTGACTCGGGGACAGAAAATAATGAAAAACTGTTTTTT.

CDR3 DNA sequence: TGTGCTTCGGGAAGGAGGGGGCCCAACAATGAGCAGTTCTTC. This gives the protein CASGRRGPNNEQFF. The chain combines TRBV7-9 with TRBJ2-1; D is possibly TRBD1 (7 bases). The CDR3 has 14 amino acids. Germline V lookup: CDR1 SEHNR, CDR2 FQNEAQ (reference sequence).

This clone was counted a single time. This chain uses TRBV12-3 or TRBV12-4 with TRBJ2-7; D call uncertain. Trimming took 2 bases from V and 3 from J, leaving 8 bases between them. This CDR3 is built from 13 residues. CDR3 protein: CASSLLSSYEQYF. CDR3 sequence (DNA): TGTGCCAGCAGTTTATTGTCCAGCTACGAGCAGTACTTC.

The V and J genes are TRBV6-2 or TRBV6-3 and TRBJ2-7; D is possibly TRBD1 (5 bases). Germline V gene lookup returns CDR1 MNHEY and CDR2 SVGEGT. CDR3 length equals 15 residues. V was pared by 4 bases and J by 2 bases, with 15 bases between. In DNA, the CDR3 is TGTGCCAGCAGTTCGGAGCGACAGAGTACCTACGAGCAGTACTTC. Its translation: CASSSERQSTYEQYF.

This clone was seen only a few times. The chain recombines TRBV7-9 with TRBJ1-1; the D is unclear. Germline CDR1 reads SEHNR; CDR2 reads FQNEAQ (reference sequence). Trimming cost V 4 bases and J 5 bases, with 17 bases left between them. The CDR3 has 15 amino acids. This chain's CDR3 is CASSYNRGGLTEAFF. The DNA for the CDR3 is TGTGCCAGCAGCTACAATCGGGGTGGGCTGACTGAAGCTTTCTTT.

This chain joins TRBV7-2 and TRBJ2-1, with unresolved D. Trimming took off 2 bases at V and 7 bases at J, with 12 bases between the two ends. Germline CDR1 is SGHTA and CDR2 is FQGNSA. This CDR3 is built from 14 residues. The chain's CDR3 is CASSLFSEINEQFF. The CDR3 bases are TGTGCCAGCAGCTTATTTTCGGAGATAAATGAGCAGTTCTTC.

The gene calls are TRBV6-5 and TRBJ2-1; 8 bases line up with TRBD2. V was clipped by 0 bases and J by 9 bases; unmatched bases: 4. Germline-derived CDR1 and CDR2 are MNHEY and SVGAGI. CDR3 size: 14 residues. For the CDR3, the DNA is TGTGCCAGCAGTTACTCCGGGGGGGTCGGTGAGCAGTTCTTC. Translated: CASSYSGGVGEQFF.

This chain joins TRBV10-3 and TRBJ1-2, with 12 bases aligning to TRBD1. Germline CDR1 and CDR2: ENHRY and SYGVKD. Trimming took 10 bases from V and 6 from J; bases not matched to a gene: 9. CDR3 length: 14 residues. The CDR3 DNA sequence: TGTGCCAGCGCCGGGACAGGGGGCGCGGATGGCTACACCTTC. It specifies CASAGTGGADGYTF.

The count of this clone is one. V is TRBV5-1 and J is TRBJ2-3, with D tentatively TRBD1 (5 bases). V dropped 0 bases and J dropped 1 base, with 6 bases sitting between them. CDR3 length: 14 residues. Germline loops: CDR1 SGHRS, CDR2 YFSETQ. The CDR3 sequence: CASSLVQGTDTQYF. CDR3 nucleotides: TGCGCCAGCAGCTTGGTACAGGGCACAGATACGCAGTATTTT. Filled out from reference TRBV5-1 and TRBJ2-3, the complete variable domain reads KAGVTQTPRYLIKTRGQQVTLSCSPISGHRSVSWYQQTPGQGLQFLFEYFSETQRNKGNFPGRFSGRQFSNSRSEMNVSTLELGDSALYLCASSLVQGTDTQYFGPGTRLTVL.

The rearrangement joins TRBV2 to TRBJ1-5, with 7 bases fitting TRBD1. Trimming removed 11 bases from V and 4 bases from J; junction bases left unmatched: 11. The V gene's germline CDR1 is SNHLY and CDR2 FYNNEI. The CDR3 consists of 14 residues. DNA of the CDR3: TGTGCCTCCAGACGGGACAGCGAGAATCAGCCCCAGCATTTT. As protein: CASRRDSENQPQHF. Variable domain in full (rest from reference TRBV2 and TRBJ1-5): EPEVTQTPSHQVTQMGQEVILRCVPISNHLYFYWYRQILGQKVEFLVSFYNNEISEKSEIFDDQFSVERPDGSNFTLKIRSTKLEDSAMYFCASRRDSENQPQHFGDGTRLSIL.

The rearrangement joins TRBV19 to TRBJ1-1, with 7 nucleotides matching TRBD1. The germline CDR1 and CDR2 sequences are LNHDA and SQIVND (reference sequence). The CDR3 covers 16 residues. V shed 5 bases and J 0 bases; nucleotides not matched to a gene: 9. Here the CDR3 reads CASSLWDSTMNTEAFF. CDR3 DNA: TGTGCCAGTAGTCTATGGGACAGCACTATGAACACTGAAGCTTTCTTT.